Following are 18 T cell receptor beta chains from one sample sequenced in a study of T-cell reconstitution after alpha-beta-depleted transplantation in children (dated by TCRdb to about 2016). The library was made by PCR. Sequencing was carried out with an Illumina HiSeq 2500. Molecular barcoding was employed in the preparation of TCR libraries, with unique molecular identifiers being used to normalize TCRbeta repertoire quantification. The public reads were quality trimmed at Q25 with fastp and then assembled into clones with MiXCR by TCRdb, keeping productive beta chains. Each entry is one CDR3 protein sequence, shown with its most common DNA and genes. The sample includes approximately 390,000 distinct CDR3 sequences, with roughly 11% observed a single time. Clones ranked in the top ten supply over 4.5% of the sample. The sample in question was PBMCs from the stem cell graft donor, obtained from the stem cell graft. Source of these receptors: a human donor who donated a stem cell graft to a child with acute myeloid leukemia.

This chain uses TRBV6-5 with TRBJ1-2, with D tentatively TRBD1 (6 bases). This CDR3 region has 13 residues. V was pared by 8 bases and J by 5 bases, with 15 bases between. From germline, CDR1 is MNHEY and CDR2 SVGAGI. CDR3 residues: CASHYRDKYGYTF. For the CDR3, the DNA is TGTGCCAGCCACTACCGGGACAAGTATGGCTACACCTTC.

The genes are TRBV29-1 and TRBJ1-4; D gene uncertain. Trimming removed 4 bases from V and 5 bases from J, with 11 bases in between. This CDR3 is built from 13 residues. The germline V gene has CDR1 SQVTM and CDR2 ANQGSEA. This CDR3 reads CSVGGSGNEKLFF. The DNA of the CDR3 is TGCAGCGTTGGGGGTAGTGGAAATGAAAAACTGTTTTTT.

V gene TRBV30 combines with J gene TRBJ2-1, with 14 bases fitting TRBD2. Germline V gene lookup returns CDR1 GTSNPN and CDR2 SVGIG (reference sequence). This CDR3 is 16 amino acids long. V shed 2 bases, J shed 5 bases, and the junction held 5 bases outside the gene matches. In DNA form, the CDR3 reads TGTGCCTGGAGTCGGACGGGACTAGCGGGAGACAATGAGCAGTTCTTC. Its protein product is CAWSRTGLAGDNEQFF.

V usage is TRBV6-1 and J usage is TRBJ1-1; possible D gene TRBD1, 6 bases. Per the germline V gene, CDR1 is MNHNS and CDR2 is SASEGT. CDR3 size: 14 residues. Deletions cut 6 bases from V and 2 bases from J, with 13 bases between. The CDR3 region is CASSPRGANTEAFF. The CDR3 coding sequence is TGTGCCAGCAGCCCGAGGGGGGCCAACACTGAAGCTTTCTTT.

This clonotype appeared a few times. The V call is TRBV7-2, the J call TRBJ1-4; D is perhaps TRBD1 (5 bases). V gave up 0 bases and J gave up 8 bases, with 13 bases separating them. The CDR3 loop spans 15 amino acids. Germline assignment: CDR1 SGHTA and CDR2 FQGNSA. CDR3 residues: CASSLASGRGEKLFF. The CDR3 DNA is TGTGCCAGCAGCTTAGCCTCCGGGCGGGGGGAAAAACTGTTTTTT.

The chain joins TRBV10-3 to TRBJ1-6; tentatively, D is TRBD1 (5 bases). V was cut by 5 bases and J by 9 bases, with 14 bases left in between. There are 14 residues in the CDR3. Germline CDR1 is ENHRY and CDR2 is SYGVKD. The chain's CDR3 is CAISPGTLGSPLHF. The DNA of the CDR3 is TGTGCCATCAGTCCGGGGACTTTAGGTTCACCCCTCCACTTT.

This clonotype was counted between two and nine times. This chain links TRBV5-6 with TRBJ1-4; D perhaps matches TRBD1 (5 bases). The germline V and J ends were trimmed by 4 bases and 7 bases, with 20 bases remaining between them. Germline values: CDR1 SGHDT, CDR2 YYEEEE. The CDR3 is made up of 16 amino acids. The CDR3: CASSSLRDSRVEKLFF. Written as DNA, the CDR3 is TGTGCCAGCAGCAGCCTCCGGGACTCGAGGGTTGAAAAACTGTTTTTT. Complete variable domain (other parts from reference TRBV5-6 and TRBJ1-4): DAGVTQSPTHLIKTRGQQVTLRCSPKSGHDTVSWYQQALGQGPQFIFQYYEEEERQRGNFPDRFSGHQFPNYSSELNVNALLLGDSALYLCASSSLRDSRVEKLFFGSGTQLSVL.

This chain uses TRBV12-3 or TRBV12-4 with TRBJ2-5; D is uncertain. V was cut by 3 bases and J by 4 bases, with 12 bases left in between. This CDR3 region has 14 residues. The CDR3 sequence is CASSFGWERETQYF. The CDR3 nucleotides read TGTGCCAGCAGTTTTGGTTGGGAACGAGAGACCCAGTACTTC.

This chain connects TRBV20-1 to TRBJ1-2; no clear D. Trimming pared 0 bases from V and 0 bases from J, leaving 5 bases between. Germline-derived CDR1 and CDR2 are DFQATT and SNEGSKA (reference sequence). This CDR3 is 13 amino acids long. CDR3 in DNA: TGCAGTGCTAGAGACGTACCTAACTATGGCTACACCTTC. Amino acid sequence: CSARDVPNYGYTF.

This clonotype was found a few times. The DNA of the CDR3 is TGTGCCAGCAGCTCACCTAGCGGGGAGACAGATACGCAGTATTTT. It translates to CASSSPSGETDTQYF. The gene calls are TRBV7-2 and TRBJ2-3, with 9 bases matching TRBD2. This CDR3 has 15 amino acids. After removal of 4 bases from V and 3 bases from J, the junction contained 5 bases not matched to a gene. Germline V gene data show CDR1 as SGHTA and CDR2 as FQGNSA.

This clonotype was found a few times. The chain uses TRBV6-1 and TRBJ2-7, with no clear D. V was trimmed by 10 bases and J by 3 bases, leaving 13 bases between them. This CDR3 contains 12 residues. From germline, CDR1 is MNHNS and CDR2 SASEGT. CDR3 in DNA: TGTGCCAACGGAGAGCTCCACTACGAGCAGTACTTC. This codes for CANGELHYEQYF.

The sample holds a few counts of this clonotype. J is TRBJ1-2 and V is TRBV11-2; tentatively, D is TRBD1 (6 bases). The germline V gene encodes CDR1 SGHAT and CDR2 FQNNGV. V gave up 5 bases and J gave up 1 base, with 11 bases separating them. The CDR3 length is 14 residues. Here the CDR3 reads CASSVQGINYGYTF. The DNA of the CDR3 is TGTGCCAGCAGCGTACAGGGAATTAACTATGGCTACACCTTC.

The J gene is TRBJ2-7, the V gene TRBV12-3 or TRBV12-4; unclear D gene. CDR3 length: 12 amino acids. The ends were cut back, 5 bases at V and 6 bases at J, with 11 bases in the middle. This CDR3 reads CASSQLPLEQYF. CDR3 bases: TGTGCCAGCAGTCAACTCCCTCTCGAGCAGTACTTC.

This clonotype was seen at least ten times. This chain links TRBV24-1 with TRBJ2-7; no definite D call. Trimming shortened V by 7 bases and J by 0 bases, and 15 bases separated the two germline ends. Germline assignment: CDR1 KGHDR and CDR2 SFDVKD. CDR3 length: 15 amino acids. The CDR3, as DNA: TGTGCCACCAGGCCCGGGCAGCCTCACTCCTACGAGCAGTACGTC. Its protein product is CATRPGQPHSYEQYV.

Written as DNA, the CDR3 is TGTGCCAGCAGTTGGGGTTTGGGTTCACCCCTCCACTTT. Encoded protein: CASSWGLGSPLHF. V is TRBV12-3 or TRBV12-4 and J is TRBJ1-6, with D unclear. The CDR3 loop spans 13 amino acids. V lost 4 bases and J lost 9, with 10 bases in between.

This clonotype showed up just a few times. Here the CDR3 reads CASSRPGLAGSETQYF. CDR3 in DNA: TGTGCCAGCTCACGGCCGGGACTAGCGGGGTCGGAGACCCAGTACTTC. The chain couples TRBV18 to TRBJ2-5, with 13 positions matching TRBD2. Trimming cost V 4 bases and J 5 bases; bases outside gene matches: 7. The CDR3 length is 16 residues. Looked up from germline, CDR1 is KGHSH and CDR2 is LQKENI.

This clonotype was seen many times. The V gene is TRBV6-1, the J gene TRBJ1-5; TRBD1 might be the D (5 bases). CDR3 size: 16 residues. The germline V gene encodes CDR1 MNHNS and CDR2 SASEGT. Trimming left V 6 bases short and J 9 bases short, with 24 bases between. Here the CDR3 reads CASSPGFVGLGRPQHF. For the CDR3, the DNA is TGTGCCAGCAGCCCCGGTTTTGTCGGCTTGGGGCGGCCCCAGCATTTT.

The sample holds a few counts of this clonotype. The V gene is TRBV5-1, the J gene TRBJ2-7; 9 nucleotides match TRBD1. The CDR3 totals 15 residues. V was clipped by 4 bases and J by 1 base; unmatched bases: 6. CDR1 and CDR2 from the germline V gene are SGHRS and YFSETQ. As DNA, the CDR3 is TGCGCCAGCAGCGGCGGGACAGGGCTTTCCTACGAGCAGTACTTC. Translating gives CASSGGTGLSYEQYF.